This T cell receptor beta chain was documented in a study of ipilimumab plus nivolumab after autologous stem cell transplantation (dated by TCRdb to the early 2020s). Regarding the research as a whole: The median number of doses received by trial patients was about 5 for ipilimumab and roughly 8 for nivolumab. Patients in the myeloma cohort were either high-risk and transplant-naive or had relapsed within 3 years of a first autologous transplant. The trial enrolled patients with high-risk diffuse large B cell lymphoma, mature T cell lymphoma, or multiple myeloma undergoing autologous transplant. The intent-to-treat population of the trial consisted of 30 to 35 patients.

Points on this clone: There is no known antigen for this receptor. No per-base quality is available; no much larger clone lies one base away.

Checkpoint therapy was initiated 14 to 28 days after autologous transplant, and ipilimumab was administered at 1 mg/kg intravenously on day 1 of selected weeks. Patients received nivolumab at 3 mg/kg intravenously on day 1 of weeks 1, 4, 7, 10, and every two weeks through week 26. This was a Phase Ib clinical trial that tested ipilimumab plus nivolumab, given as combined checkpoint inhibition, for consolidation following autologous stem cell transplantation. Summary of the overall study and its limitations: The authors concluded that combined checkpoint inhibition appeared tolerable when used as consolidation after transplant. The authors stated that profiles of the T cell receptor repertoire, regulatory T cell phenotype and gut microbiota provided a biologic rationale for studying this approach further.

Libraries were constructed by the immunoSEQ multiplex PCR assay. TCRdb's version of the immuneACCESS table is confined to in-frame rearrangements and falls short of the full clone set. An unresolved V gene accounts for under half of the shortfall where checked; the remainder is of unknown origin. This sample comprises about 4,800 clones, around two thirds of them detected only once. The ten largest make up 28% of the sample. The germline V and J ends show losses of 3 bases and 1 base respectively, and no gene match explains 1 base of the junction. From the germline V gene, CDR1 is SGHTA and CDR2 is FQGTGA. There are 15 amino acids in the CDR3, from cysteine to phenylalanine inclusive. CDR3 DNA is the only sequence kept; it has 45 bases, read in frame from the first base.

Sequenced here: PBMCs, sampled in a trial of ipilimumab plus nivolumab as post-transplant consolidation. Recombination joined TRBV7-3 with TRBJ2-3; TRBD2 lines up with 10 middle nucleotides. The clonotype was recovered from a male donor with multiple myeloma. The bases are TGTGCCAGCAGCTTTACTAGCGGGGGCACAGATACGCAGTATTTT. Translated, this is CASSFTSGGTDTQYF.